This section outlines one TCR beta chain sequence together with its context. This specimen belongs to a study of response to subunit inactivated influenza vaccine. TCRdb ran MiXCR on the RT-PCR reads and lists one entry per CDR3 protein. The table lists roughly 550,000 distinct CDR3 sequences, roughly 23% of them singletons, with 2.5% to 3.5% in the top ten. This CDR3 contains 16 residues. CDR1 and CDR2 from the germline V gene are KGHDR and SFDVKD. Trimming removed 3 bases from V and 0 bases from J, with 11 bases in between. These data also formed part of another study, on T cells expressing NK-cell markers. That paper adds: UMIs were included in TCR beta cDNA generated by 5'RACE template switching.

This rearrangement joins TRBV24-1 to TRBJ2-1; D unclear. This clonotype originated in a man aged 50 or older who received an inactivated influenza vaccine. The source was CD4+ T cells sorted from PBMCs, collected 11 to 12 days after vaccination. CDR3 in DNA: TGTGCCACCAGTGATCCCACATCCAGCTCCTACAATGAGCAGTTCTTC. It codes for CATSDPTSSSYNEQFF.